This TCR beta chain stems from a study of regulatory T cells in long-lasting Graves disease. For the study at large: Less than 3 months of antithyroid drugs had been taken by newly diagnosed Graves' patients. Study-wide results and caveats: Among samples with persistent disease, TRBV28, TRBJ1-2 and TRBJ2-5 were favored.

Libraries of TCR beta came from iRepertoire HTBI primers plus Arm-PCR of CDR3 regions. In TCRdb, the multiplex PCR reads were re-called with MiXCR into one record per CDR3 protein. The data contain approximately 460,000 distinct CDR3 sequences, 16% of them singletons. The ends lost 4 bases at V and 4 bases at J; junction bases unmatched: 6. The length of the CDR3 is 15 residues. Per the germline V gene, CDR1 is SNHLY and CDR2 is FYNNEI. This clonotype was detected many times. Its specificity is unknown. Time point of the sample: newly diagnosed GD, antithyroid drugs for less than 3 months. PBMC RNA was the source of the TCR library. Criteria from the American Thyroid Association guidelines were applied to diagnose Graves' disease. Patients came from an endocrinology department in Xi'an, China. These data also formed part of another study, on T cells in Graves' hyperthyroidism and ophthalmopathy.

This TCR was recovered from a woman younger than 45 with Graves disease. The chain combines TRBV2 with TRBJ2-1, with 8 nucleotides matching TRBD2. Sequenced here: peripheral blood mononuclear cells (PBMCs), sampled at new diagnosis, from a patient treated with antithyroid drugs. DNA of the CDR3: TGTGCCAGCAGTGTGAGGGCTAGCGGGTACAATGAGCAGTTCTTC. This codes for CASSVRASGYNEQFF.